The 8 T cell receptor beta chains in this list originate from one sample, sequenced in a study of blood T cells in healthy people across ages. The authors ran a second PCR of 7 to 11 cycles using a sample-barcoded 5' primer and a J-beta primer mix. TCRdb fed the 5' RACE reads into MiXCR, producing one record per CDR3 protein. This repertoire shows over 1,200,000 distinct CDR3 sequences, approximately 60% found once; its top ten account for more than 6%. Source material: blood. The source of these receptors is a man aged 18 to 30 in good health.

CDR3: CASGDLGTKTYEQYF. The CDR3 nucleotides are TGTGCCAGCGGAGACTTGGGGACAAAAACCTACGAGCAGTACTTC. V gene TRBV2 combines with J gene TRBJ2-7; perhaps TRBD1 as D (6 bases). Looked up from germline, CDR1 is SNHLY and CDR2 is FYNNEI. Trimming cost V 8 bases and J 2 bases, with 19 bases left between them. The length of the CDR3 is 15 residues.

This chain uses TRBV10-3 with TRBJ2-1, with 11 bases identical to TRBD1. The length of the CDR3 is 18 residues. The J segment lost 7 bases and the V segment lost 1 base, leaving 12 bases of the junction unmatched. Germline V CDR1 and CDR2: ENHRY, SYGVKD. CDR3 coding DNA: TGTGCCATCAGTGAGTTGTCAATAGGGACAGGGGGTGATAATGAGCAGTTCTTC. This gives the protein CAISELSIGTGGDNEQFF.

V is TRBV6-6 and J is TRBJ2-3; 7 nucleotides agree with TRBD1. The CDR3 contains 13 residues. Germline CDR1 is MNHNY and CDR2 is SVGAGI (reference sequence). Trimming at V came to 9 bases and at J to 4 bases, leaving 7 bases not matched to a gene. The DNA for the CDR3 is TGTGCCAGTCACAGGGGTTCAGCAGATACGCAGTATTTT. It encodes CASHRGSADTQYF.

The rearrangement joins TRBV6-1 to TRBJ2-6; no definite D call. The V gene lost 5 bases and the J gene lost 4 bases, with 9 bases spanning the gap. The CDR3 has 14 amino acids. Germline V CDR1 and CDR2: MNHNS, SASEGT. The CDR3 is CASSRVRGANVLTF. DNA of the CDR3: TGTGCCAGCAGTCGAGTGAGAGGGGCCAACGTCCTGACTTTC.

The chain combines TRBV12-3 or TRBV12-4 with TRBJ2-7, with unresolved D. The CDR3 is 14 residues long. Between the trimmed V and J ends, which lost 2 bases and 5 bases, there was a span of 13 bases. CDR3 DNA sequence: TGTGCCAGCAGTTTAATTCGTAGTGACGACGAGCAGTACTTC. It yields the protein CASSLIRSDDEQYF.

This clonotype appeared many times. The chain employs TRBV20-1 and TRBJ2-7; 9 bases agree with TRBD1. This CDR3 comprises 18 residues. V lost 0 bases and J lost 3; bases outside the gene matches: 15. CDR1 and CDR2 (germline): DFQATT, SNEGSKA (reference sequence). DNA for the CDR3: TGCAGTGCTAGAGACTTATCCGGGGACAGGGCGGTATTCTACGAGCAGTACTTC. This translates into CSARDLSGDRAVFYEQYF.

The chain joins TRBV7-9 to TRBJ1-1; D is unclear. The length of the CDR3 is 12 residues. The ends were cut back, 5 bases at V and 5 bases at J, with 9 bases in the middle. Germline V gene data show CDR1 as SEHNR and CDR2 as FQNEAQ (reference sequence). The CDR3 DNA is TGTGCCAGCAGCCATCTCCTGACTGAAGCTTTCTTT. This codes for CASSHLLTEAFF.

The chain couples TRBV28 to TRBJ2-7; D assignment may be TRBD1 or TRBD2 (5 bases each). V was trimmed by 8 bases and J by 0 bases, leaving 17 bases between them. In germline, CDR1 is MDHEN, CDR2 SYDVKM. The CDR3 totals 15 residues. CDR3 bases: TGTGCCAGCTTACCCGGGACGTTGAGCTCCTACGAGCAGTACTTC. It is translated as CASLPGTLSSYEQYF.